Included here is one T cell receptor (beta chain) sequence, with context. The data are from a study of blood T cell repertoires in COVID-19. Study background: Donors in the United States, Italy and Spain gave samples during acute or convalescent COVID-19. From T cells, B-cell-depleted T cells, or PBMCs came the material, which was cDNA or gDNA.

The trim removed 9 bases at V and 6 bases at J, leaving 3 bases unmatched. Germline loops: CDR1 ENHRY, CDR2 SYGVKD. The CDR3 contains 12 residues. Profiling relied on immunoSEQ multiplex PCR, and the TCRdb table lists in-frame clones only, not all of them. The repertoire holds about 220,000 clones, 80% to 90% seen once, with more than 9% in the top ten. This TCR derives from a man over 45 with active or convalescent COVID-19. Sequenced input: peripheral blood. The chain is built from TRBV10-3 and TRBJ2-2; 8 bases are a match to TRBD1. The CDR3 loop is CAIGQGPGELFF. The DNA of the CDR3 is TGTGCCATTGGACAGGGCCCCGGGGAGCTGTTTTTT.